The 10 T cell receptor beta chains below were found in one sample sequenced in a study of blood T cell repertoires in COVID-19. TCRdb's copy holds only in-frame clones and misses some; the assay was immunoSEQ multiplex PCR. The profile covers around 240,000 clones, with 75% to 85% appearing a single time and 7.4% taken by the ten largest. The specimen was peripheral blood. These receptors were obtained from a woman between 45 and 65 years old with acute or convalescent COVID-19.

This chain connects TRBV10-3 to TRBJ2-3; 7 nucleotides line up with TRBD1. CDR3 length equals 15 residues. Germline trimming cut 5 bases from V and 0 bases from J; bases unmatched to any gene: 5. The germline gives CDR1 ENHRY, CDR2 SYGVKD. CDR3 nucleotide sequence: TGTGCCATCAGTCCCGGGACAGCGAGCACAGATACGCAGTATTTT. Encoded protein: CAISPGTASTDTQYF.

This clone was observed a few times. The gene calls are TRBV5-6 and TRBJ1-6, with D unresolved. V was clipped by 0 bases and J by 8 bases, with 15 bases between them. The CDR3 length is 16 residues. Per the germline V gene, CDR1 is SGHDT and CDR2 is YYEEEE. The CDR3 reads CASSLVGGVGDSPLHF. In nucleotides, the CDR3 is TGTGCCAGCAGCTTGGTAGGAGGAGTAGGTGATTCACCCCTCCACTTT. The full variable domain, in which reference TRBV5-6 and TRBJ1-6 provide the parts outside the CDR3, is DAGVTQSPTHLIKTRGQQVTLRCSPKSGHDTVSWYQQALGQGPQFIFQYYEEEERQRGNFPDRFSGHQFPNYSSELNVNALLLGDSALYLCASSLVGGVGDSPLHFGNGTRLTVT.

V gene TRBV7-6 combines with J gene TRBJ1-4; tentative D call: TRBD1 (5 bases). The germline gives CDR1 SGHVS, CDR2 FNYEAQ. V lost 1 base and J lost 4, with 13 bases in between. This CDR3 comprises 16 residues. The CDR3 nucleotides are TGTGCCAGCAGCTTAGACCAGGGCTGGAATAATGAAAAACTGTTTTTT. Translated, it gives CASSLDQGWNNEKLFF.

This clone has only a few counts. The chain uses TRBV3-1 (or the pseudogene TRBV3-2) and TRBJ2-6; D is unresolved. Germline values: CDR1 LGHDT, CDR2 YNNKEL (reference sequence). Deletions cut 0 bases from V and 4 bases from J, with 10 bases between. The CDR3 consists of 16 residues. CDR3 region: CASSQDLVAGANVLTF. As DNA, the CDR3 is TGTGCCAGCAGCCAAGATCTGGTTGCGGGGGCCAACGTCCTGACTTTC.

This chain connects TRBV11-3 to TRBJ2-5; 8 nucleotides agree with TRBD2. After removal of 5 bases from V and 8 bases from J, the junction contained 7 bases not matched to a gene. There are 13 residues in the CDR3. The germline V gene encodes CDR1 SGHNT and CDR2 YENEEA. In DNA, the CDR3 is TGTGCCAGCAGCCCCAGCGGGGGTGTAACCCAGTACTTC. Translating gives CASSPSGGVTQYF.

The chain joins TRBV19 to TRBJ1-5; the D gene is possibly TRBD1 (5 bases). CDR1 and CDR2 from the germline V gene are LNHDA and SQIVND (reference sequence). This CDR3 has 15 residues. Trimming left V 0 bases short and J 6 bases short, with 12 bases between. CDR3: CASSIDRRRGQPQHF. CDR3 coding DNA: TGTGCCAGTAGTATAGACAGGCGAAGGGGTCAGCCCCAGCATTTT.

The chain combines TRBV7-7 with TRBJ2-5; 13 positions agree with TRBD2. The CDR3 is made up of 15 amino acids. V shed 5 bases and J 4 bases; nucleotides not matched to a gene: 4. Germline CDR1 is SSHAT and CDR2 is FNYEAQ (reference sequence). The CDR3 reads CASSPRLAGGETQYF. CDR3 nucleotide sequence: TGTGCCAGCAGCCCGAGACTAGCGGGGGGAGAGACCCAGTACTTC.

The chain uses TRBV4-1 and TRBJ1-1, with D perhaps TRBD1 (5 bases). Germline V gene lookup returns CDR1 MGHRA and CDR2 YSYEKL. The CDR3 covers 14 residues. Trimming left V 3 bases short and J 1 base short, with 9 bases between. The CDR3 here is CASSQNGGNTEAFF. The CDR3 DNA sequence: TGCGCCAGCAGCCAGAACGGGGGGAACACTGAAGCTTTCTTT.

Only a few counts were recorded for this clone. This rearrangement joins TRBV20-1 to TRBJ1-5; D gene unclear. V dropped 3 bases and J dropped 7 bases, with 7 bases sitting between them. This CDR3 region has 11 residues. Germline V CDR1 and CDR2: DFQATT, SNEGSKA (reference sequence). CDR3 amino acids: CSASLEQPQHF. In nucleotides, the CDR3 is TGCAGTGCTAGTTTGGAGCAGCCCCAGCATTTT.

This chain uses TRBV28 with TRBJ1-2; possibly TRBD1 for D (5 bases). V was trimmed by 2 bases and J by 8 bases, leaving 15 bases between them. The CDR3 is 14 residues long. Germline V gives CDR1 MDHEN, CDR2 SYDVKM. In nucleotides, the CDR3 is TGTGCCAGCAGTTTACCGTCGTGGGGGGAGGGCTACACCTTC. The encoded protein is CASSLPSWGEGYTF.